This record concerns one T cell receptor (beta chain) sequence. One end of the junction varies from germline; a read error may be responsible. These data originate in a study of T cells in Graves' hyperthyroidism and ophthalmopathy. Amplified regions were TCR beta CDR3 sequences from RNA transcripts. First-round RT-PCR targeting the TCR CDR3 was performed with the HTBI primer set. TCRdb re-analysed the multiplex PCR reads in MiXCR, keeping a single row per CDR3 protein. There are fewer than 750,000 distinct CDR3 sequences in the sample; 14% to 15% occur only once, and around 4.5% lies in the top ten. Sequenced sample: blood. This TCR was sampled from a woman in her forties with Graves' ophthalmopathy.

CDR3 sequence reads: CASLTSDLQGTQYF. Here the CDR3 DNA reads TGTGCCAGCCTTACTAGCGACCTACAAGGGACCCAGTACTTC. This sequence joins TRBV2 and TRBJ2-5; the match to TRBD2 covers 7 bases. CDR3 length equals 14 residues. Germline CDR1 and CDR2: SNHLY and FYNNEI.